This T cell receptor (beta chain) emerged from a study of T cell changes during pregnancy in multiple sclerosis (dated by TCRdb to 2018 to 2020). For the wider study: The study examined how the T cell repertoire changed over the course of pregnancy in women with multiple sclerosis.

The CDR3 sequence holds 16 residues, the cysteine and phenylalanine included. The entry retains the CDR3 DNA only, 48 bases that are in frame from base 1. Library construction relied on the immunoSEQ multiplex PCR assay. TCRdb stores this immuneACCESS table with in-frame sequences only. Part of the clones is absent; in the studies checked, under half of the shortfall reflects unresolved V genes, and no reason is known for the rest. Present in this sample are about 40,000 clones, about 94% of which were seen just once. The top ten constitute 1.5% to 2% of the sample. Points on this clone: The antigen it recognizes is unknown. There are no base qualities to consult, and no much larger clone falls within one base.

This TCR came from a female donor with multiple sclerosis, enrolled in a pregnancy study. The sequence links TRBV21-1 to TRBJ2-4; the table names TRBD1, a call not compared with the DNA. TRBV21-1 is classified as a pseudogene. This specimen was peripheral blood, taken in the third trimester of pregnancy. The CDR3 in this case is CASSKGKGEAKNIQYF. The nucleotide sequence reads TGTGCCAGCAGCAAAGGAAAGGGGGAGGCCAAAAACATTCAGTACTTC.